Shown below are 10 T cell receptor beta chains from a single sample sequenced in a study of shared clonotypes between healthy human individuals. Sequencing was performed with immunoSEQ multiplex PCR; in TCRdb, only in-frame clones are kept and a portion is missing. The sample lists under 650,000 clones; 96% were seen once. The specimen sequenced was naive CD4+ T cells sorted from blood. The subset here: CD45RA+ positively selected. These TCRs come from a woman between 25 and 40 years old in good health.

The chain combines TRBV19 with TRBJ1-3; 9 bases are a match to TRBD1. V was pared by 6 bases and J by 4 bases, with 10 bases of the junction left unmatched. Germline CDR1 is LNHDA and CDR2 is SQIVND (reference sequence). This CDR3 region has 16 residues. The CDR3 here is CASSLGTGRSGNTIYF. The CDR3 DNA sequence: TGTGCCAGTAGCCTCGGGACAGGGCGGTCAGGAAACACCATATATTTT.

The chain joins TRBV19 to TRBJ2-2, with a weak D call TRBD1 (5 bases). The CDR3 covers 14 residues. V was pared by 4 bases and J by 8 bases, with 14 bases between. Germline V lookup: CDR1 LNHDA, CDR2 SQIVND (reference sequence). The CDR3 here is CASSNQGLKGELFF. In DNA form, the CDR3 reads TGTGCCAGTAGTAACCAGGGTTTGAAGGGGGAGCTGTTTTTT.

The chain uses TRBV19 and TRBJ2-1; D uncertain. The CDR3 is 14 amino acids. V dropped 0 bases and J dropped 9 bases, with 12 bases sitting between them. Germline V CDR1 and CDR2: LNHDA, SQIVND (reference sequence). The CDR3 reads CASSIDGSRGEQFF. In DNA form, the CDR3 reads TGTGCCAGTAGTATAGACGGCAGCCGAGGTGAGCAGTTCTTC.

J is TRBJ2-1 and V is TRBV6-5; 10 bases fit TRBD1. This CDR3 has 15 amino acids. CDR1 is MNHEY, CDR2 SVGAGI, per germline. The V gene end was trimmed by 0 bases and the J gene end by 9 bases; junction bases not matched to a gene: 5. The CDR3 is CASSYSRQGASEQFF. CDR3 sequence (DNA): TGTGCCAGCAGTTACTCGCGACAGGGGGCGAGTGAGCAGTTCTTC.

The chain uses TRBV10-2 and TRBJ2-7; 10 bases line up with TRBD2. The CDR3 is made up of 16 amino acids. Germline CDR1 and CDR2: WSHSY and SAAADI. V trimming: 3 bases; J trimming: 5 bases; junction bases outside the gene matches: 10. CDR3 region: CASSDFGLAGENEQYF. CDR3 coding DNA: TGCGCCAGCAGTGACTTTGGGCTAGCGGGAGAGAACGAGCAGTACTTC.

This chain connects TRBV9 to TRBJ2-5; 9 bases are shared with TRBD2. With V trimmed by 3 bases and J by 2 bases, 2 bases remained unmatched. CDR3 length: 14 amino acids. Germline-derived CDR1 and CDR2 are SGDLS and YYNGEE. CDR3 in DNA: TGTGCCAGCAGCGGACTAGCGGTACAAGAGACCCAGTACTTC. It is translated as CASSGLAVQETQYF.

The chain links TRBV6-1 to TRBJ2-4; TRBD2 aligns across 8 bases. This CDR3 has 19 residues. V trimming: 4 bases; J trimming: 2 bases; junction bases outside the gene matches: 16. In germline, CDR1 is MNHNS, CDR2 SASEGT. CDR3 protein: CASSGLYRRSGSPKNIQYF. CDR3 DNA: TGTGCCAGCAGTGGCCTCTATCGTCGGAGCGGGAGTCCCAAAAACATTCAGTACTTC.

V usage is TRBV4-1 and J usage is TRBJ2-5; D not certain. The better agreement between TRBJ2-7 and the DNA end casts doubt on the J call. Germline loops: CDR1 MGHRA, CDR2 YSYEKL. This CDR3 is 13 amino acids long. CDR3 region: CASSPDLNYEQYF. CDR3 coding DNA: TGCGCCAGCAGCCCGGACCTTAACTACGAGCAGTACTTC.

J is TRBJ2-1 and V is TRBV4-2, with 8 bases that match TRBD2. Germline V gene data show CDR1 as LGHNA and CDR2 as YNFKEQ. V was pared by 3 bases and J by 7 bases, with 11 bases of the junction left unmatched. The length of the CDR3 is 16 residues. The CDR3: CASSQILADQPNEQFF. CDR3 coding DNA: TGTGCCAGCAGCCAGATACTAGCGGACCAACCTAATGAGCAGTTCTTC.

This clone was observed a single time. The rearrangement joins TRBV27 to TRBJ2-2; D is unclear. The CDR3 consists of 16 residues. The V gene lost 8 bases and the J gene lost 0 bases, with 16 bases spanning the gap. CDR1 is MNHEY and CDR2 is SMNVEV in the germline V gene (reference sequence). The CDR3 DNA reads TGTGCCAGCGGGCCGCCTCACAGAACGAACACCGGGGAGCTGTTTTTT. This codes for CASGPPHRTNTGELFF.